This T cell receptor (beta chain) derives from a study of blood T cells in healthy people across ages. Combining a sample-barcoded 5' primer with a J-beta primer mix, a second PCR ran for about 7 to 11 cycles. TCRdb reanalysed the 5' RACE reads using MiXCR and keeps one entry per CDR3 protein. The table includes roughly 1.9 million distinct CDR3 sequences, about two fifths detected once. Trimming left V 0 bases short and J 8 bases short, with 14 bases between. Germline-derived CDR1 and CDR2 are SGHKS and YYEKEE (reference sequence). This CDR3 has 14 residues. The source is a human donor in good health. The sample consisted of blood. The chain joins TRBV5-5 to TRBJ1-1; D is unclear. This chain's CDR3 is CASSLELWQPEAFF. The CDR3 DNA follows: TGTGCCAGCAGCTTGGAGTTGTGGCAACCCGAAGCTTTCTTT.